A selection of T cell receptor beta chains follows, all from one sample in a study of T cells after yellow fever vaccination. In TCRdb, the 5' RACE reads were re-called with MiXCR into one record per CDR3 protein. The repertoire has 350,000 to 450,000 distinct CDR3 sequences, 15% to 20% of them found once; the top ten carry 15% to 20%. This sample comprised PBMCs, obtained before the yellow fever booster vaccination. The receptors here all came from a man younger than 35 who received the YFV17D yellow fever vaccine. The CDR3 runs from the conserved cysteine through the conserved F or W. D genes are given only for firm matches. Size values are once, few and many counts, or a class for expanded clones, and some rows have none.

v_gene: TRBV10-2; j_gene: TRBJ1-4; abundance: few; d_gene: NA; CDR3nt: TGCGCCAGCAAGGGGCAGTCGAATGAAAAACTGTTTTTT; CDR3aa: CASKGQSNEKLFF
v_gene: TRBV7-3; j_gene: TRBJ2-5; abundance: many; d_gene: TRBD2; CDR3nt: TGTGCCAGCAGCTTAAACGGGGGGGCGGGAGAGACCCAGTACTTC; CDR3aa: CASSLNGGAGETQYF
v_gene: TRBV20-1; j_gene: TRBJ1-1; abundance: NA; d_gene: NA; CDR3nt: TGCAGTGCTAGGTGGCCGGACACTGAAGCTTTCTTT; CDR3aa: CSARWPDTEAFF
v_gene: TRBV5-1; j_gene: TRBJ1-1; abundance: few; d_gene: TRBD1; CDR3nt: TGCGCCAGCAGCTACAAAGTTGGCGGACAGGGGACTGAAGCTTTCTTT; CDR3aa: CASSYKVGGQGTEAFF
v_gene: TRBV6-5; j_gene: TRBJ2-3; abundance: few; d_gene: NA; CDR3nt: TGTGCCAGCAGTGCGGGACTTAGCACAGATACGCAGTATTTT; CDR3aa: CASSAGLSTDTQYF
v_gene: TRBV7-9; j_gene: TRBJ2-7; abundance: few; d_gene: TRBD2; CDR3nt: TGTGCCAGCACCTCAATAGGGGGGGGACTAGCGGCCTACGAGCAGTACTTC; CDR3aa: CASTSIGGGLAAYEQYF
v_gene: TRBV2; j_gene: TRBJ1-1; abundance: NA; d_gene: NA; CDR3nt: TGTGCCAGCAGTGGGGACGTACAAGGAGAAGCTTTCTTT; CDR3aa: CASSGDVQGEAFF
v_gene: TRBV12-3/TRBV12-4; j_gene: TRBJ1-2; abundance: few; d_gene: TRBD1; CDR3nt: TGTGCCAGCAGTCAACGACAGGGAAACTATGGCTACACCTTC; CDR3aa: CASSQRQGNYGYTF
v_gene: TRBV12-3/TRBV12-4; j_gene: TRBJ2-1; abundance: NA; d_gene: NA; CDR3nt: TGTGCCAGCACCCCCACAGCCGGCTCCTACAATGAGCAGTTCTTC; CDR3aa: CASTPTAGSYNEQFF
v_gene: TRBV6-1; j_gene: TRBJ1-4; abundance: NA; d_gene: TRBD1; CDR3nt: TGTGCCAGCAGTCGCGACAGGGGATCCGCAACTAATGAAAAACTGTTTTTT; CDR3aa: CASSRDRGSATNEKLFF
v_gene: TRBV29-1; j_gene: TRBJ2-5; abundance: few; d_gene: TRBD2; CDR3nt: TGCAGCGTTGGTCTAGCGGGGGGGAAAGAGACCCAGTACTTC; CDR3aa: CSVGLAGGKETQYF
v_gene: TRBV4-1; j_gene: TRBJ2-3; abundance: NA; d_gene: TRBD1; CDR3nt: TGCGCCAGCAGCCCGGGGACAGGGGTAACAGATACGCAGTATTTT; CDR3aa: CASSPGTGVTDTQYF
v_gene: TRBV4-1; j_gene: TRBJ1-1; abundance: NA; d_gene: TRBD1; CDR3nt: TGCGCCAGCACCCTGGGACAGATGAACACTGAAGCTTTCTTT; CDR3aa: CASTLGQMNTEAFF
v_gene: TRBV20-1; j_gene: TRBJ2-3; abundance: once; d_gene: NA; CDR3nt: TGCAGTGCCCCGTTAGGCGGCAGGGGTACAGATACGCAGTATTTT; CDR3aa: CSAPLGGRGTDTQYF
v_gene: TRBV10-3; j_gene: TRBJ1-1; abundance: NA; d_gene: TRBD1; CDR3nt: TGTGCCATCAGTGATCCGACCGGGACAGGAGTTATGAACACTGAAGCTTTCTTT; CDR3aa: CAISDPTGTGVMNTEAFF
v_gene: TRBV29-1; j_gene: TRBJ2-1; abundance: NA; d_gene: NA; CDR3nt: TGCAGCGCAGGCCAGGTTAATCAGCAGTTCTTC; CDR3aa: CSAGQVNQQFF
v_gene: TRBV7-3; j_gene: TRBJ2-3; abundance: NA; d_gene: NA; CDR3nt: TGTGCCAGCAGCCCCGGGACGATCAACACAGATACGCAGTATTTT; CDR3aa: CASSPGTINTDTQYF
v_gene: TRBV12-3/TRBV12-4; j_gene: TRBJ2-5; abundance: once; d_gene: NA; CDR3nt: TGTGCCAGCAGTTTGGTATGGCAGGGGGGAGGAGAGACCCAGTACTTC; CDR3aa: CASSLVWQGGGETQYF
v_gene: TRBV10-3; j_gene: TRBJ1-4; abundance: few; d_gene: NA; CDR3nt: TGTGCCATCAGTGACGGCCCAACTAATGAAAAACTGTTTTTT; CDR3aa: CAISDGPTNEKLFF
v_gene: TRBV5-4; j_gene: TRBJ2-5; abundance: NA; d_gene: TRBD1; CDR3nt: TGTGCCAGCAGCTGGACGACAGGGGCCCAAGAGACCCAGTACTTC; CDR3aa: CASSWTTGAQETQYF
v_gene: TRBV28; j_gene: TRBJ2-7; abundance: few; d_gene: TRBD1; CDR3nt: TGTGCCAGCAACCGGGACAGCTCCTACGAGCAGTACTTC; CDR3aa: CASNRDSSYEQYF
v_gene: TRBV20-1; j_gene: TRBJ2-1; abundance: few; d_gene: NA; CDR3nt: TGCAGTGCTAGAGATCCGGCAGGGAAGAATGAGCAGTTCTTC; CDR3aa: CSARDPAGKNEQFF